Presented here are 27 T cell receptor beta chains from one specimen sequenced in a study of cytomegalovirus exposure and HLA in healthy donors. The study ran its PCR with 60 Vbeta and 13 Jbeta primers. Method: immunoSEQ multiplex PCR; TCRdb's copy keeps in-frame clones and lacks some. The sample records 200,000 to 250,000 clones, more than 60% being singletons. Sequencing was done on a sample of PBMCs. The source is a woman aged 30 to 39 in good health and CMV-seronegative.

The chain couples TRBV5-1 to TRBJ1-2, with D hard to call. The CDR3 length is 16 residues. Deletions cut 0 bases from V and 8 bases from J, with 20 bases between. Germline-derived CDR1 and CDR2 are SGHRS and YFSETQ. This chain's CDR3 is CASSLDPRHEIGGYTF. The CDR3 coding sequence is TGCGCCAGCAGCTTGGATCCAAGACATGAGATTGGGGGCTACACCTTC.

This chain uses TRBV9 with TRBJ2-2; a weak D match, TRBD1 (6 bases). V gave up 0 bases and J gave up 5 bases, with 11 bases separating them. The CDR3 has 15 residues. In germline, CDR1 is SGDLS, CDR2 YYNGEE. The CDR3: CASSVGGRGTGELFF. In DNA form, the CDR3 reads TGTGCCAGCAGCGTAGGGGGCAGGGGTACCGGGGAGCTGTTTTTT.

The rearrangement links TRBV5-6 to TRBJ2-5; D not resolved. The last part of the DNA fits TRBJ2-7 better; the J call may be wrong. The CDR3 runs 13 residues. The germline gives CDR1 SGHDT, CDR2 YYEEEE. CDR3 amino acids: CASSPESSYEQYF. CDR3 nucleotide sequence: TGTGCCAGCAGCCCCGAGAGCTCCTACGAGCAGTACTTC.

The CDR3, as DNA: TGTGCCAGCAGTTCTCTAGCAACTAATGAAAAACTGTTTTTT. It is translated as CASSSLATNEKLFF. The chain links TRBV6-5 to TRBJ1-4; D is undetermined. Trimming shortened V by 4 bases and J by 0 bases, and 6 bases separated the two germline ends. The CDR3 is 14 residues long. The V gene's germline CDR1 is MNHEY and CDR2 SVGAGI.

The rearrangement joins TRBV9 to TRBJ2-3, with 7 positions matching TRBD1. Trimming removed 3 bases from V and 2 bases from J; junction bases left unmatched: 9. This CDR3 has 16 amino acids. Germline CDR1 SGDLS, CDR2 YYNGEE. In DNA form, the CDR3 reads TGTGCCAGCAGCGGGGCACTTGGGACAGCCACAGATACGCAGTATTTT. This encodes CASSGALGTATDTQYF. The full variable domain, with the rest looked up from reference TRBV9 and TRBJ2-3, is DSGVTQTPKHLITATGQRVTLRCSPRSGDLSVYWYQQSLDQGLQFLIQYYNGEERAKGNILERFSAQQFPDLHSELNLSSLELGDSALYFCASSGALGTATDTQYFGPGTRLTVL.

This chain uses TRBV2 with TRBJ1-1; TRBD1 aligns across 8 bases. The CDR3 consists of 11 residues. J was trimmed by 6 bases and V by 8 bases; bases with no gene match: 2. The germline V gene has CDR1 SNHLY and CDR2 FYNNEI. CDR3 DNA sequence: TGTGCCAGCCAGGACAGGGCTGAAGCTTTCTTT. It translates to CASQDRAEAFF.

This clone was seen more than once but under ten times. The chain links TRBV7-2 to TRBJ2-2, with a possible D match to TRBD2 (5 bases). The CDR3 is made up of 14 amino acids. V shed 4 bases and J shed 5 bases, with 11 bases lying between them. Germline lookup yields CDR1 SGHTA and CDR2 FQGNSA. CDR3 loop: CASSWTPLTGELFF. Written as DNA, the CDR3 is TGTGCCAGCAGCTGGACTCCCCTTACCGGGGAGCTGTTTTTT.

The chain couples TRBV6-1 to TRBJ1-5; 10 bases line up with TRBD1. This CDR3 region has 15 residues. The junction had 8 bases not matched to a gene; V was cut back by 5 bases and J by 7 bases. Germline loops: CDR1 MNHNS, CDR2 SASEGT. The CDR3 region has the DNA TGTGCCAGCAGTACCGGGACAGGGGTTGACCAGCCCCAGCATTTT. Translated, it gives CASSTGTGVDQPQHF.

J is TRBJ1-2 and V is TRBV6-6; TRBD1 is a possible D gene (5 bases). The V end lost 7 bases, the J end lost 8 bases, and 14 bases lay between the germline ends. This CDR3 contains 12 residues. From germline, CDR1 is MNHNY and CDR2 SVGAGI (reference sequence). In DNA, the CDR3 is TGTGCCAGCACCCCCCAGGGAGGAGGCTACACCTTC. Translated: CASTPQGGGYTF.

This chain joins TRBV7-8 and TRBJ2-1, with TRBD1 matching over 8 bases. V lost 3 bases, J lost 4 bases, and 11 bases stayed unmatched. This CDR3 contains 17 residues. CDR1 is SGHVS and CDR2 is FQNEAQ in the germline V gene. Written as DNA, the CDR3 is TGTGCCAGCAGCTTGTTCCCCCGGGACAGGTCTTACAATGAGCAGTTCTTC. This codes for CASSLFPRDRSYNEQFF.

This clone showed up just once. This CDR3 reads CASSTRGVSYEQYF. The CDR3 region has the DNA TGTGCCAGTAGTACACGGGGAGTCTCCTACGAGCAGTACTTC. This chain joins TRBV19 and TRBJ2-7; D might be TRBD2 (5 bases). The germline V and J ends were trimmed by 4 bases and 0 bases, with 10 bases remaining between them. There are 14 residues in the CDR3. The germline V gene encodes CDR1 LNHDA and CDR2 SQIVND (reference sequence).

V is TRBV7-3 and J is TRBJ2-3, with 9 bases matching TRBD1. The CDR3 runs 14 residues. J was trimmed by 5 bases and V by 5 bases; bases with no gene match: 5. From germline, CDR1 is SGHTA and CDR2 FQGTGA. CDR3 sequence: CASSPTGGEDTQYF. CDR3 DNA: TGTGCCAGCAGCCCAACAGGGGGCGAAGATACGCAGTATTTT.

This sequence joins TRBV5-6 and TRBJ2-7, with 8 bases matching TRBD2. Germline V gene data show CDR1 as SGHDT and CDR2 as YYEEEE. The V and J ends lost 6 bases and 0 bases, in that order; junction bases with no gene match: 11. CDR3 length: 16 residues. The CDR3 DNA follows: TGTGCCAGCACCCGTGGTACGGGGGGGAGCTCCTACGAGCAGTACTTC. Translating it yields CASTRGTGGSSYEQYF.

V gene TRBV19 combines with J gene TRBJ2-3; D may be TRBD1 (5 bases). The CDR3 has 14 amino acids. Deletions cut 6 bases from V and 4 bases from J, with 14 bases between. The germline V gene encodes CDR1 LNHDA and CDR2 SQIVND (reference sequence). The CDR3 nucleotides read TGTGCCAGTAGCGGCAGGGTGAGAGCAGATACGCAGTATTTT. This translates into CASSGRVRADTQYF.

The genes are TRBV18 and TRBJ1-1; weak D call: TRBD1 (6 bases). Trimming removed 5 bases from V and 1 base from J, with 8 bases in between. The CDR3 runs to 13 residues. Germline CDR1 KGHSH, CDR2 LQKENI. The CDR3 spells CASSRTENTEAFF. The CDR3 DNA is TGTGCCAGCTCAAGGACAGAGAACACTGAAGCTTTCTTT.

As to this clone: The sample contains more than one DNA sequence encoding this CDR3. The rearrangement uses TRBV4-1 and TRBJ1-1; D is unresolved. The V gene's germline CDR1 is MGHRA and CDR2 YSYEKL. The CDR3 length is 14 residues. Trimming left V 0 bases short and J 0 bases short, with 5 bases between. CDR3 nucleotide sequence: TGCGCCAGCAGCCAAGATCCAGTGAACACTGAAGCTTTCTTT. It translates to CASSQDPVNTEAFF.

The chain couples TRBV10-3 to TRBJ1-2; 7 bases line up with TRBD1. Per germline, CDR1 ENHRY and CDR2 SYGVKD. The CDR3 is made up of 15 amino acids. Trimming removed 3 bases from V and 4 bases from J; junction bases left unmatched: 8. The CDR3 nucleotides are TGTGCCATCAGTGACACGGGACAGACCTTCTATGGCTACACCTTC. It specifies CAISDTGQTFYGYTF.

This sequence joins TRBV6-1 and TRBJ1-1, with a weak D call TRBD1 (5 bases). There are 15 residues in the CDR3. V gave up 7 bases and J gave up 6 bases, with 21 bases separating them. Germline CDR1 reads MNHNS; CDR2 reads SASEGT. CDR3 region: CASTGSSGLGPEAFF. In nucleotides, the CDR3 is TGTGCCAGCACTGGATCTAGCGGATTGGGGCCTGAAGCTTTCTTT.

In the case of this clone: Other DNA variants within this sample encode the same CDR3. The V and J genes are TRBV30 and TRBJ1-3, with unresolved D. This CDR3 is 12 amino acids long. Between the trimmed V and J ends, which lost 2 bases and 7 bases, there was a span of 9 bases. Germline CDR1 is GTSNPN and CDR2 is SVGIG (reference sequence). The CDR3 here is CAWSPPGNTIYF. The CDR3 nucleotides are TGTGCCTGGAGTCCCCCCGGTAACACCATATATTTT.

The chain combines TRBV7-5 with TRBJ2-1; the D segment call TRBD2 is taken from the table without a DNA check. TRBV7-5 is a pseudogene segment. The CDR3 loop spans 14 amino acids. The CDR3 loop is CARSPTSECREQFF. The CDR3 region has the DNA TGTGCCAGAAGTCCGACTAGTGAGTGTCGTGAGCAGTTCTTC.

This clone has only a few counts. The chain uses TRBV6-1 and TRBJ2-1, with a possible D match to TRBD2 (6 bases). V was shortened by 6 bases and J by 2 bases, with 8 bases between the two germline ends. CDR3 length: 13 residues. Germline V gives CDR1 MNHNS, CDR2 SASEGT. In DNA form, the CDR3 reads TGTGCCAGCAGGGGACTGGCCTACAATGAGCAGTTCTTC. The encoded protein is CASRGLAYNEQFF.

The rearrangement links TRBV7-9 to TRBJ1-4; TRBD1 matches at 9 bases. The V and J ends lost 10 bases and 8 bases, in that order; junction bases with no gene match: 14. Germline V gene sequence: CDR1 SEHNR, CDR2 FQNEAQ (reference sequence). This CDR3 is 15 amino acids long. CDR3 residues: CATGGNRGLREKLFF. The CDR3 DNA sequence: TGTGCCACCGGGGGAAACAGGGGGCTAAGAGAAAAACTGTTTTTT.

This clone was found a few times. CDR3 bases: TGTGCCAGCAGCTTGCGGGTGATGAACTCTGGAAACACCATATATTTT. It codes for CASSLRVMNSGNTIYF. This rearrangement joins TRBV5-6 to TRBJ1-3; D uncertain. This CDR3 has 16 residues. The ends were cut back, 1 base at V and 0 bases at J, with 11 bases in the middle. In germline, CDR1 is SGHDT, CDR2 YYEEEE.

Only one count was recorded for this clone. The CDR3 loop is CASSSRQGAPNTEAFF. In DNA, the CDR3 is TGTGCCAGCAGCTCGAGACAGGGTGCCCCGAACACTGAAGCTTTCTTT. This chain joins TRBV11-3 and TRBJ1-1; 7 positions match TRBD1. V dropped 4 bases and J dropped 1; count of bases not matched to a gene: 9. The CDR3 has 16 amino acids. Germline assignment: CDR1 SGHNT and CDR2 YENEEA.

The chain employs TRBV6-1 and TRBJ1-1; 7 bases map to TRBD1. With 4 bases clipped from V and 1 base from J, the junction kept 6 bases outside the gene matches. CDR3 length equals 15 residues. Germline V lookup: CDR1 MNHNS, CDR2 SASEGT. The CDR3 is CASSGRDSWNTEAFF. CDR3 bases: TGTGCCAGCAGTGGTAGGGACAGCTGGAACACTGAAGCTTTCTTT.

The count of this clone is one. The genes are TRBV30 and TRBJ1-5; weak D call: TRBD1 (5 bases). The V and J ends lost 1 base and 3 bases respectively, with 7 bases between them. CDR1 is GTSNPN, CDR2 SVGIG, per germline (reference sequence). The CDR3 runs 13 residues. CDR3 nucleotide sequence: TGTGCCTGGAGTGCGGGGGTCAATCAGCCCCAGCATTTT. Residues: CAWSAGVNQPQHF.

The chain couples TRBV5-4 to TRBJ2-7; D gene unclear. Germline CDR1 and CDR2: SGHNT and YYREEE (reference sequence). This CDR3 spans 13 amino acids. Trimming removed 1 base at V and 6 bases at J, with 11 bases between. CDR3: CASSLNSLREQYF. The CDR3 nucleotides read TGTGCCAGCAGCTTGAACTCCCTCCGCGAGCAGTACTTC.